This T cell receptor (beta chain) comes out of a study of cytotoxic CD8 clonotypes in ibrutinib-treated CLL. Across the study: Response sampling came at median around a year of treatment, ranging roughly 6 to 36 months.

Libraries of TCR beta were made from approximately 2 micrograms of genomic DNA that came from cryopreserved PBMCs. Sequencing was designed to attain a depth spanning 1 in 200,000 to 1 in 1 million T cells. TCRdb keeps only in-frame clones here, not all; method: immunoSEQ multiplex PCR. Here the sample spans approximately 30,000 clones, about three quarters being singletons. This CDR3 has 15 amino acids. Unmatched junction bases numbered 8, after V lost 6 bases and J lost 4 bases. CDR1 is MDHEN and CDR2 is SYDVKM in the germline V gene. The rearrangement joins TRBV28 to TRBJ1-5, with TRBD1 identical over 8 bases. The TCR originated in a human donor with chronic lymphocytic leukemia. The sequenced sample was PBMCs, obtained after 24 months of ibrutinib treatment. The CDR3 DNA sequence: TGTGCCAGCAGATCATCGGGACAGGTAAATCAGCCCCAGCATTTT. Translation gives CASRSSGQVNQPQHF.